One TCR beta chain is described in this entry. Antigen specificity is unknown. The data are from a study of cytomegalovirus exposure and HLA in healthy donors. About the research overall: There were under 130 million unique TCR beta sequences, drawn from roughly 200 million T cells, in an earlier analysis. Membership in the Caucasian-associated ancestry cluster was found for around four fifths of around 380 genotyped donors.

This CDR3 spans 13 amino acids. Per germline, CDR1 MNHEY and CDR2 SMNVEV (reference sequence). V shed 6 bases, J shed 7 bases, and the junction held 8 bases outside the gene matches. Use of 60 Vbeta and 13 Jbeta primers characterized the PCR. Assay: immunoSEQ multiplex PCR; the TCRdb copy retains only in-frame clones and omits some. The sample lists some 150,000 clones; approximately 80% were seen once. The study, taken as a whole, reports: The authors enumerated 150 to 200 TCR beta chains as linked to cytomegalovirus. V- and J-gene trimming of TCR beta was linked (in a later analysis) to a missense DCLRE1C variant.

The clonotype originates from a man aged 40-49 years in good health and CMV-seronegative. The specimen was PBMCs. The chain couples TRBV27 to TRBJ1-2; 7 positions agree with TRBD1. The CDR3 bases are TGTGCCAGCAGCCCGGACAGGTTTTCTGGCTACACCTTC. It translates to CASSPDRFSGYTF.